These 3 T cell receptor beta chains came from one sample sequenced in a study of CD8+ T cells in alopecia areata. Extraction and reverse transcription of RNA yielded cDNA as the sequencing template. Profiling relied on immunoSEQ multiplex PCR, and the TCRdb table lists in-frame clones only, not all of them. The sample includes 150,000 to 200,000 clones, about three fifths of them seen just once. Stated treatment: oral pan-JAK inhibitor, 5-10 mg twice daily. The material was CD4+ T cells sorted from blood, obtained at week 4, from a patient treated with tofacitinib. These receptors all stem from a human donor with alopecia areata.

This clone was counted between two and nine times. The rearrangement uses TRBV19 and TRBJ1-5, with D possibly TRBD1 on 5 matching bases. Trimming stripped 3 bases from V and 4 bases from J, with 13 bases between. Looked up from germline, CDR1 is LNHDA and CDR2 is SQIVND (reference sequence). The CDR3 is 15 amino acids. The CDR3 DNA reads as TGTGCCAGTAGTATCGCCCGGGGCCCGAATCAGCCCCAGCATTTT. It is translated as CASSIARGPNQPQHF.

The rearrangement links TRBV30 to TRBJ2-7; 8 bases fit TRBD1. This CDR3 has 14 amino acids. Germline V gene sequence: CDR1 GTSNPN, CDR2 SVGIG (reference sequence). The V gene end was trimmed by 4 bases and the J gene end by 7 bases; junction bases not matched to a gene: 12. The CDR3 spells CAWTRRQGAQEQYF. CDR3 sequence (DNA): TGTGCCTGGACCCGGCGGCAGGGGGCGCAGGAGCAGTACTTC.

The chain is built from TRBV5-7 and TRBJ2-5, with D unresolved. TRBV5-7 is annotated as an ORF whose role is uncertain. Trimming pared 0 bases from V and 1 base from J, leaving 4 bases between. There are 13 residues in the CDR3. DNA for the CDR3: TGTGCCAGCAGCTTGGGCTTCCAAGAGACCCAGTACTTC. It is translated as CASSLGFQETQYF.